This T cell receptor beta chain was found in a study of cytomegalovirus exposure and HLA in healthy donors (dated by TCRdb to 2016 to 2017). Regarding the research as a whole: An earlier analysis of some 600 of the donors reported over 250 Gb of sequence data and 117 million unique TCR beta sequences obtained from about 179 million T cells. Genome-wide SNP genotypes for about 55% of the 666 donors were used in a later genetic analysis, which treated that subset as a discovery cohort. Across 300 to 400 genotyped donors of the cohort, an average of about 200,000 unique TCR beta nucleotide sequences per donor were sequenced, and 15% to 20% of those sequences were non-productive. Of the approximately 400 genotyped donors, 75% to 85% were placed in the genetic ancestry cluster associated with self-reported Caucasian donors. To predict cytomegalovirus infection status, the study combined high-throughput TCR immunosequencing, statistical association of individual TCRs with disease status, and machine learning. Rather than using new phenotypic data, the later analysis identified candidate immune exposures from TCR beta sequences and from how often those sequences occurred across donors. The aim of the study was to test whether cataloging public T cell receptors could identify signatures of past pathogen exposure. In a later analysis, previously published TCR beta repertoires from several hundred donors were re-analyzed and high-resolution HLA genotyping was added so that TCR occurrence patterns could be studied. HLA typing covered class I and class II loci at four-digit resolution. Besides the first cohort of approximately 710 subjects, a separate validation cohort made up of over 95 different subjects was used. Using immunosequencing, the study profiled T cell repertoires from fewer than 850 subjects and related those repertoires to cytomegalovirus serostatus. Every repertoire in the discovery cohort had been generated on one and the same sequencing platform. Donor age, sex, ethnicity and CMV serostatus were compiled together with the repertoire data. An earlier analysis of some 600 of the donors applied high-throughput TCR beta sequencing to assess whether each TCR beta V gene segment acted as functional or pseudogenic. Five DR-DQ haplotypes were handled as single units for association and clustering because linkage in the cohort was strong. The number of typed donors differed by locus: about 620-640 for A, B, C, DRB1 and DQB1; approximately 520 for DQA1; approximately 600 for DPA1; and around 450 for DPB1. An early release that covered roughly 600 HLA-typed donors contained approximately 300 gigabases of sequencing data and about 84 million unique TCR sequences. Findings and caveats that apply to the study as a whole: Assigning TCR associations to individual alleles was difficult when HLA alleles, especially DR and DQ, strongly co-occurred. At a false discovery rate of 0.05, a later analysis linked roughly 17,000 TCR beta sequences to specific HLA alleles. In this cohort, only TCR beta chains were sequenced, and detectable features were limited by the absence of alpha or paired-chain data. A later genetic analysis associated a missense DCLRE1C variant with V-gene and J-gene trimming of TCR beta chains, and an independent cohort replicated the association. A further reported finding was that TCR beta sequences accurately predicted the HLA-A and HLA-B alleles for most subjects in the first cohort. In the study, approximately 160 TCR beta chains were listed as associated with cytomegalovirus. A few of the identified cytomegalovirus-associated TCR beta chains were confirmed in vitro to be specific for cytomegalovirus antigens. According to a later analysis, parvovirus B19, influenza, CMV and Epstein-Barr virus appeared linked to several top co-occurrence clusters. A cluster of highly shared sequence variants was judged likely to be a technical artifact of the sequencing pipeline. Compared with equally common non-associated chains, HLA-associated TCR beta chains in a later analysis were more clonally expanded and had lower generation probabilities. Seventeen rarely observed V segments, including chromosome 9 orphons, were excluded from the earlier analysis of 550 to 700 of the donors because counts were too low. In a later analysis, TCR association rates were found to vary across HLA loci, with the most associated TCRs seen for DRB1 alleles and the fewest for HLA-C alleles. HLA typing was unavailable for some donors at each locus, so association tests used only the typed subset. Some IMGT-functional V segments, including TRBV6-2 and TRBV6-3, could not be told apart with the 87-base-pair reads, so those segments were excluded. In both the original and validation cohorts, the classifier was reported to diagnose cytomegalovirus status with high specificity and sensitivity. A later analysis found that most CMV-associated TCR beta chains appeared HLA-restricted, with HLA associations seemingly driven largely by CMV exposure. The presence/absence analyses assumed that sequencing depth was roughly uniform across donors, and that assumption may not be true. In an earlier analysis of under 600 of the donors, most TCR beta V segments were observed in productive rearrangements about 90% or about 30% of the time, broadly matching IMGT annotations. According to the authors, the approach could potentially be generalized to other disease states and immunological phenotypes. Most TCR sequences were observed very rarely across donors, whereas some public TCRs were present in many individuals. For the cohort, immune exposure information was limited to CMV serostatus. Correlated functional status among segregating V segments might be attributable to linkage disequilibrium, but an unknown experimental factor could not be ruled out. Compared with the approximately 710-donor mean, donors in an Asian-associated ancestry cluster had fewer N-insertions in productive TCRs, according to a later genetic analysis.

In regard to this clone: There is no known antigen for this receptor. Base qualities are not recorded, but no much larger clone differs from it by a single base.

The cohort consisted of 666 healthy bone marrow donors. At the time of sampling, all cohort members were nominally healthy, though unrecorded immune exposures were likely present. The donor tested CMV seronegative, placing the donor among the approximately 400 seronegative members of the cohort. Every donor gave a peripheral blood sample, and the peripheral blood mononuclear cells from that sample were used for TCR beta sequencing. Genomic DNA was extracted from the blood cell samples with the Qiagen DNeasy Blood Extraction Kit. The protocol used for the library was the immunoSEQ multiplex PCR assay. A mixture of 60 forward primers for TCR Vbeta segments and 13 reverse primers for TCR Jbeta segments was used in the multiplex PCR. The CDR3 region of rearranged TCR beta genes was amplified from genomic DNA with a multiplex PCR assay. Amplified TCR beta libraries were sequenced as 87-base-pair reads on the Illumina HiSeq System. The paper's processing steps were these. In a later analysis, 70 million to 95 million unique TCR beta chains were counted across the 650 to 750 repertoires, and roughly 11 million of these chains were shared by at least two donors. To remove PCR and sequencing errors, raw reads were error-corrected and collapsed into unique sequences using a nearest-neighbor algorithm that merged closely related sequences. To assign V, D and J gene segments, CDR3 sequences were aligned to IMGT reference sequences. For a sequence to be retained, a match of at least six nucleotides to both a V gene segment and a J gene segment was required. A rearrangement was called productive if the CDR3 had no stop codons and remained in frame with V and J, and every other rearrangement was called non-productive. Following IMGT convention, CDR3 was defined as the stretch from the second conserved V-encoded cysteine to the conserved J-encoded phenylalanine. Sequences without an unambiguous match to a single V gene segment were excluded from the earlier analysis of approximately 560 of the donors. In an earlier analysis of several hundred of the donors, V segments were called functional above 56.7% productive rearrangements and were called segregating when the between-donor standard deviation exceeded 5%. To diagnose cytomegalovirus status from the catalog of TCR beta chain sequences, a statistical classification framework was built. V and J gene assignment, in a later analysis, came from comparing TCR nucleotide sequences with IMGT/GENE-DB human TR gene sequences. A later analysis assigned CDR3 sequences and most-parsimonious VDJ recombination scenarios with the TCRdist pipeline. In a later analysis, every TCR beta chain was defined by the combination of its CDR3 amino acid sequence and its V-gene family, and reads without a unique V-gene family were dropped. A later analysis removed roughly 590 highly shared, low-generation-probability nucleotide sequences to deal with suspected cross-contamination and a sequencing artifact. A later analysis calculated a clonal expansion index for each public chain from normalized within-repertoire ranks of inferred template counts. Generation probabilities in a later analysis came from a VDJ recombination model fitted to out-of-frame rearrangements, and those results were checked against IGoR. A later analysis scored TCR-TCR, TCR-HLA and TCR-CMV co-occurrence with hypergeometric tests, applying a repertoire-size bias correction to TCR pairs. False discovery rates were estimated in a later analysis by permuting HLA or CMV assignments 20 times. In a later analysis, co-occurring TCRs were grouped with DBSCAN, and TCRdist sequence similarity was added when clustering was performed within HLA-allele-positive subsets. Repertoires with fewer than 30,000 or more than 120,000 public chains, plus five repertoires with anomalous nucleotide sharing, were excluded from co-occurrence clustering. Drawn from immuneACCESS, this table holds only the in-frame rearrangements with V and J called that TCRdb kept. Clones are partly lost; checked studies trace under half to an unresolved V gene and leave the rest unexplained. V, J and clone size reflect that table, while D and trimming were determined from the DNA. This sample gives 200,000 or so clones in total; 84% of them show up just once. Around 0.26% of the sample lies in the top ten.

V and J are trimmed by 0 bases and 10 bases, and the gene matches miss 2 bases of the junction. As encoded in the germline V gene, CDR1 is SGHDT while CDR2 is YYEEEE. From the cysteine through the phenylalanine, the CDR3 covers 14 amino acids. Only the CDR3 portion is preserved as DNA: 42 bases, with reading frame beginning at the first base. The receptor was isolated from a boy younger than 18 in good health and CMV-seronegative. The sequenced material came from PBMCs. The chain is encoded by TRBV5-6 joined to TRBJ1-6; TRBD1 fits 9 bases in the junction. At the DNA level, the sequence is TGTGCCAGCAGCTTGGCTGGGACAGGGTCACCCCTCCACTTT. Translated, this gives CASSLAGTGSPLHF.